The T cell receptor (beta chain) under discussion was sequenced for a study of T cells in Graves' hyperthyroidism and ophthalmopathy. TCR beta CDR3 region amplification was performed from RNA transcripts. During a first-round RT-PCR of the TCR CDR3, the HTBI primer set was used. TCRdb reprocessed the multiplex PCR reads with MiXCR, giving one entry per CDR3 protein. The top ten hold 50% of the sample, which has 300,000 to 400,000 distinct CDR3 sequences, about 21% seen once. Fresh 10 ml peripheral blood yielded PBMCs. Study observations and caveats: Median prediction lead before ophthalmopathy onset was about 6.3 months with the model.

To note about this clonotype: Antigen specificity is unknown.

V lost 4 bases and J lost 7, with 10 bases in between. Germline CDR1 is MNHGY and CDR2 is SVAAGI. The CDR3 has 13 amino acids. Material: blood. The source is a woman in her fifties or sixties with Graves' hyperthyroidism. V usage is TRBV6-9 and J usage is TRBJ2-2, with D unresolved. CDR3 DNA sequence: TGTGCCAGCAGTTTTAGAAAGGGCGGGGAGCTGTTTTTT. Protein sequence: CASSFRKGGELFF.